This T cell receptor beta chain was retrieved from a study of cytomegalovirus exposure and HLA in healthy donors. This PCR relied on a set of 60 Vbeta primers and 13 Jbeta primers. The table came from immunoSEQ multiplex PCR; TCRdb's copy has only in-frame clones and leaves some out. The sample records 150,000 to 180,000 clones, approximately 81% being singletons. To note about this clone: Its antigen is not known.

There are 16 residues in the CDR3. CDR1 and CDR2 (germline): GTSNPN, SVGIG (reference sequence). J was trimmed by 2 bases and V by 3 bases; bases with no gene match: 6. Study results and limitations: A later analysis associated around 17,000 TCR beta sequences with HLA alleles at a 0.05 false discovery rate. An ancestry cluster, one associated with Asian ancestry, reportedly showed fewer N-insertions than the approximately 650-donor mean in a later analysis. It was in a later analysis that TCR association rates were seen to vary by HLA locus, highest for DRB1 and lowest for HLA-C.

The chain links TRBV30 to TRBJ2-1; 11 nucleotides line up with TRBD2. The sequence came from a young woman in good health and CMV-seronegative. Sequences were obtained from PBMCs. CDR3 in amino acids: CAWRRLAGTPYNEQFF. The CDR3, as DNA: TGTGCCTGGAGGAGACTAGCGGGAACCCCCTACAATGAGCAGTTCTTC.